These 27 T cell receptor beta chains were sequenced from one sample in a study of blood T cells in healthy people across ages. The second PCR ran about 6 to 11 cycles with a sample-barcoded 5' primer and J-beta primers. TCRdb re-derived calls from the 5' RACE reads in MiXCR, one entry per CDR3 protein. This repertoire shows around 970,000 distinct CDR3 sequences, about 53% found once; its top ten account for 20% to 25%. The sequenced sample was blood. The receptors were sampled from a woman aged 55 to 70 in good health.

V gene TRBV28 combines with J gene TRBJ1-6; weak D call: TRBD1 (5 bases). The V gene's germline CDR1 is MDHEN and CDR2 SYDVKM. V gave up 1 base and J gave up 7 bases, with 11 bases separating them. This CDR3 spans 15 amino acids. The CDR3 DNA reads as TGTGCCAGCAGTTTATTTCGAGGGGTCAATTCACCCCTCCACTTT. Amino acids: CASSLFRGVNSPLHF.

This clonotype has more than one count but fewer than ten. This chain joins TRBV20-1 and TRBJ2-7, with D uncertain. This CDR3 comprises 13 residues. The V gene's germline CDR1 is DFQATT and CDR2 SNEGSKA (reference sequence). Trimming stripped 4 bases from V and 2 bases from J, with 12 bases between. The CDR3 here is CSATGSRTYEQYF. CDR3 nucleotides: TGCAGTGCTACAGGTAGCCGAACCTACGAGCAGTACTTC.

This clonotype was seen more than once but under ten times. The chain's CDR3 is CASSTQLAGGADTQYF. The CDR3 region has the DNA TGTGCCAGCAGCACCCAGCTAGCGGGAGGTGCAGATACGCAGTATTTT. The V and J genes are TRBV7-2 and TRBJ2-3, with TRBD2 matching over 11 bases. This CDR3 is 16 amino acids long. V shed 5 bases and J 4 bases; nucleotides not matched to a gene: 8. Per germline, CDR1 SGHTA and CDR2 FQGNSA.

The rearrangement uses TRBV28 and TRBJ2-7, with no clear D. The germline CDR1 and CDR2 sequences are MDHEN and SYDVKM. The V end lost 7 bases, the J end lost 3 bases, and 13 bases lay between the germline ends. There are 13 residues in the CDR3. The CDR3 reads CASKTWWIYEQYF. CDR3 in DNA: TGTGCCAGCAAGACTTGGTGGATCTACGAGCAGTACTTC.

The rearrangement joins TRBV7-6 to TRBJ2-1; D not resolved. The germline V and J ends were trimmed by 5 bases and 3 bases, with 14 bases remaining between them. CDR1 SGHVS and CDR2 FNYEAQ come from the germline V gene. This CDR3 contains 15 residues. The chain's CDR3 is CASSPGRSFYNEQFF. CDR3 nucleotide sequence: TGTGCCAGCAGCCCGGGCAGGTCTTTCTACAATGAGCAGTTCTTC.

The chain employs TRBV9 and TRBJ2-5, with D possibly called TRBD1 or TRBD2 (5 bases each). The CDR3 is 15 amino acids. The germline V gene encodes CDR1 SGDLS and CDR2 YYNGEE. V dropped 0 bases and J dropped 1 base, with 10 bases sitting between them. The CDR3 DNA reads TGTGCCAGCAGCGTAGATGGGGGTATCCAAGAGACCCAGTACTTC. It specifies CASSVDGGIQETQYF.

The J gene is TRBJ2-4, the V gene TRBV2; D may be TRBD1 (6 bases). TRBJ2-7 explains the end of the DNA better; the J call may be wrong. This CDR3 spans 12 amino acids. Germline V gene sequence: CDR1 SNHLY, CDR2 FYNNEI. The CDR3 DNA is TGTGCCAGCGGTAGGGGGTACTACGAGCAGTACTTC. It translates to CASGRGYYEQYF.

The V and J genes are TRBV10-1 and TRBJ2-3; TRBD2 agrees at 9 bases. The CDR3 runs 17 residues. Trimming cost V 8 bases and J 2 bases; bases outside gene matches: 14. Germline lookup yields CDR1 WNHNN and CDR2 SYGVQD (reference sequence). This CDR3 is CASATSASGKDTDTQYF. Written as DNA, the CDR3 is TGCGCCAGCGCTACCTCGGCTAGCGGGAAGGACACAGATACGCAGTATTTT.

This clonotype was picked up a small number of times. This chain links TRBV15 with TRBJ2-3; D might be TRBD1 or TRBD2, each matching 5 bases. This CDR3 comprises 16 residues. With 0 bases removed from V and 0 bases from J, the gap between germline ends came to 10 bases. CDR1 and CDR2 (germline): LNHNV, YYDKDF (reference sequence). The CDR3 loop is CATSRDGGVSTDTQYF. CDR3 DNA: TGTGCCACCAGCAGAGATGGGGGAGTAAGCACAGATACGCAGTATTTT.

The rearrangement links TRBV12-3 or TRBV12-4 to TRBJ2-7; D assignment may be TRBD1 or TRBD2 (7 bases each). The V gene lost 6 bases and the J gene lost 0 bases, with 21 bases spanning the gap. This CDR3 spans 17 amino acids. The DNA of the CDR3 is TGTGCCAGCAGCCAACTGGGGAGGGGACAGAGCTCCTACGAGCAGTACTTC. Its protein product is CASSQLGRGQSSYEQYF.

The gene calls are TRBV7-9 and TRBJ2-5, with 9 bases matching TRBD2. The germline gives CDR1 SEHNR, CDR2 FQNEAQ (reference sequence). Trimming cost V 3 bases and J 1 base; bases outside gene matches: 12. There are 18 residues in the CDR3. As DNA, the CDR3 is TGTGCCAGCAGCTTCTGGGCCGGGAGCGGGAGGCCCCAAGAGACCCAGTACTTC. Protein: CASSFWAGSGRPQETQYF.

This clonotype was recorded a few times. The chain employs TRBV6-5 and TRBJ2-5; 9 positions match TRBD1. The DNA end favors TRBJ2-7, so the J call may be wrong. Germline V gene sequence: CDR1 MNHEY, CDR2 SVGAGI. The CDR3 loop spans 14 amino acids. CDR3 DNA sequence: TGTGCCAGCAGTTACGCCTGGACAGGGGTCGAGCAGTACTTC. Translating gives CASSYAWTGVEQYF.

The V call is TRBV6-2 or TRBV6-3, the J call TRBJ2-3; 7 bases align to TRBD2. Per the germline V gene, CDR1 is MNHEY and CDR2 is SVGEGT. V was clipped by 6 bases and J by 7 bases; unmatched bases: 4. This CDR3 comprises 12 residues. The CDR3 DNA reads as TGTGCCAGCAGGCCCAGCGGGAATACGCAGTATTTT. Protein product: CASRPSGNTQYF.

This clonotype was recorded once. V gene TRBV4-2 combines with J gene TRBJ2-1; 10 bases fit TRBD1. The CDR3 sequence is 16 residues long. The V gene end was trimmed by 0 bases and the J gene end by 2 bases; junction bases not matched to a gene: 1. CDR1 LGHNA and CDR2 YNFKEQ come from the germline V gene. Here the CDR3 DNA reads TGTGCCAGCAGCCAAGAAGGGACAGGGGCCTACAATGAGCAGTTCTTC. This gives the protein CASSQEGTGAYNEQFF.

This clonotype showed up just a few times. J is TRBJ2-7 and V is TRBV28; tentatively, D is TRBD2 (6 bases). V was cut by 4 bases and J by 3 bases, with 22 bases left in between. Germline CDR1 MDHEN, CDR2 SYDVKM. There are 17 residues in the CDR3. The DNA of the CDR3 is TGTGCCAGCAGTTCCCACACCAGAGCGGGTTTGAGCTACGAGCAGTACTTC. This encodes CASSSHTRAGLSYEQYF.

This clonotype was found a few times. This chain joins TRBV29-1 and TRBJ2-1; a weak D match, TRBD2 (6 bases). The germline V gene encodes CDR1 SQVTM and CDR2 ANQGSEA. V was clipped by 5 bases and J by 0 bases, with 17 bases between them. The CDR3 is made up of 16 amino acids. The CDR3 sequence is CSVTPGVQVSYNEQFF. CDR3 coding DNA: TGCAGCGTTACCCCGGGAGTGCAAGTCTCCTACAATGAGCAGTTCTTC.

This chain connects TRBV20-1 to TRBJ2-7; no definite D call. The length of the CDR3 is 13 residues. V dropped 0 bases and J dropped 3 bases, with 9 bases sitting between them. CDR1 is DFQATT and CDR2 is SNEGSKA in the germline V gene (reference sequence). The DNA for the CDR3 is TGCAGTGCTAGAGATTTAGAACACTACGAGCAGTACTTC. This encodes CSARDLEHYEQYF.

V gene TRBV20-1 combines with J gene TRBJ2-3, with D tentatively TRBD2 (5 bases). This CDR3 has 14 amino acids. Trimming removed 5 bases from V and 0 bases from J, with 12 bases in between. Germline V gene lookup returns CDR1 DFQATT and CDR2 SNEGSKA (reference sequence). The CDR3 DNA is TGCAGTGCTCTGACGGGGATTAGCACAGATACGCAGTATTTT. Protein sequence: CSALTGISTDTQYF.

This chain uses TRBV20-1 with TRBJ2-5; D might be TRBD2 (5 bases). The germline V gene has CDR1 DFQATT and CDR2 SNEGSKA (reference sequence). CDR3 length: 14 residues. V shed 3 bases and J shed 5 bases, with 16 bases lying between them. CDR3 sequence: CSASPYGGGETQYF. As DNA, the CDR3 is TGCAGTGCTAGTCCGTACGGAGGCGGGGAGACCCAGTACTTC.

In regard to this clonotype: The germline gene is not matched at one end of the junction; a read error may be the cause. This chain uses TRBV28 with TRBJ2-5; 10 bases map to TRBD1. Germline CDR1 MDHEN, CDR2 SYDVKM. The CDR3 length is 15 residues. CDR3: CAGSQTGGLSETQYF. The CDR3 DNA is TGTGCCGGCAGCCAGACAGGGGGCTTGTCGGAGACCCAGTACTTC.

This chain links TRBV12-3 or TRBV12-4 with TRBJ2-1, with 9 bases fitting TRBD2. The CDR3 loop spans 14 amino acids. Losses at the gene ends were 10 bases for V and 0 bases for J; bases not matched to a gene: 4. As DNA, the CDR3 is TGTGCCAACCCGGGACTAGCCTCCTACAATGAGCAGTTCTTC. Translation gives CANPGLASYNEQFF.

The chain couples TRBV4-2 to TRBJ2-1, with a possible D match to TRBD2 (6 bases). The CDR3 consists of 15 residues. V shed 1 base and J shed 2 bases, with 9 bases lying between them. Germline V gene sequence: CDR1 LGHNA, CDR2 YNFKEQ. The CDR3: CASSQAPGAYNEQFF. In nucleotides, the CDR3 is TGTGCCAGCAGCCAAGCCCCGGGGGCCTACAATGAGCAGTTCTTC.

The V call is TRBV15, the J call TRBJ1-3; possibly TRBD1 for D (6 bases). With 0 bases removed from V and 4 bases from J, the gap between germline ends came to 16 bases. Per the germline V gene, CDR1 is LNHNV and CDR2 is YYDKDF (reference sequence). The CDR3 runs to 17 residues. The CDR3: CATSRDRTERKGNTIYF. The DNA of the CDR3 is TGTGCCACCAGCAGAGATCGGACAGAAAGGAAGGGAAACACCATATATTTT. Full variable domain (missing parts from reference TRBV15 and TRBJ1-3): DAMVIQNPRYQVTQFGKPVTLSCSQTLNHNVMYWYQQKSSQAPKLLFHYYDKDFNNEADTPDNFQSRRPNTSFCFLDIRSPGLGDTAMYLCATSRDRTERKGNTIYFGEGSWLTVV.

This clonotype was detected only once. This chain links TRBV28 with TRBJ2-3, with TRBD2 identical over 10 bases. Germline V gene sequence: CDR1 MDHEN, CDR2 SYDVKM. The trim removed 4 bases at V and 6 bases at J, leaving 10 bases unmatched. The CDR3 has 16 amino acids. The CDR3 loop reads CASSWGSGGFVDTQYF. The CDR3 bases are TGTGCCAGCAGTTGGGGTAGCGGGGGGTTTGTCGATACGCAGTATTTT.

The gene calls are TRBV20-1 and TRBJ2-1; weak D call: TRBD1 (5 bases). CDR1 DFQATT and CDR2 SNEGSKA come from the germline V gene (reference sequence). The V end lost 3 bases, the J end lost 10 bases, and 19 bases lay between the germline ends. The CDR3 has 14 amino acids. The CDR3 reads CSASRRDSAYEQFF. The DNA of the CDR3 is TGCAGTGCTAGTCGCAGGGATTCGGCCTACGAGCAGTTCTTC.

This rearrangement joins TRBV12-5 to TRBJ2-5, with 10 bases matching TRBD2. The length of the CDR3 is 16 residues. Germline CDR1 is LGHNT and CDR2 is FRNRAP. Trimming cost V 5 bases and J 4 bases; bases outside gene matches: 10. The CDR3 loop is CASGPDLAGVAETQYF. In nucleotides, the CDR3 is TGTGCTAGTGGTCCCGACCTAGCGGGAGTGGCAGAGACCCAGTACTTC.

This clonotype was detected a few times. The J gene is TRBJ2-4, the V gene TRBV5-6; 9 bases are a match to TRBD1. Germline V CDR1 and CDR2: SGHDT, YYEEEE. Losses at the gene ends were 1 base for V and 3 bases for J; bases not matched to a gene: 5. This CDR3 spans 16 amino acids. CDR3 in DNA: TGTGCCAGCAGCTTGAACAGGGGGCGAGTCAAAAACATTCAGTACTTC. Protein product: CASSLNRGRVKNIQYF.